A selection of T cell receptor beta chains follows, all from one sample in a study of CD8 T cells in Susac syndrome. TCRdb recomputed calls from the immunoSEQ multiplex PCR reads with MiXCR, one row per CDR3 protein. This sample yields 250,000 to 300,000 distinct CDR3 sequences, of which about 85% are seen a single time; over 0.1% belongs to the top ten. Sequencing was done on a sample of CD8+ T cells from PBMCs. Every receptor here comes from a human donor with multiple sclerosis. Both conserved end residues are part of each CDR3. Each record gives: V gene, J gene, D gene, clone size, CDR3 DNA, CDR3 protein. A D gene is named only where the DNA matches it firmly. Not all rows give a size; the values are once, few, many and, for expanded clones, a class.

TRBV29-1	TRBJ1-2	NA	NA	TGCAGCGTTGAGGCCCCAGGGGCCCTACTGTATGGCTACACCTTC	CSVEAPGALLYGYTF
TRBV9	TRBJ1-1	NA	NA	TGTGCCAGCAGCGATCGGGACACTGAAGCTTTCTTT	CASSDRDTEAFF
TRBV5-1	TRBJ2-3	NA	NA	TGCGCCAGCAGCTTGGCCGGCTCACCCCGCCCAAGCACAGATACGCAGTATTTT	CASSLAGSPRPSTDTQYF
TRBV4-1	TRBJ1-6	NA	NA	TGCGCCAGCAGCCAGGACCCCGGACGGGATTCACCCCTCCACTTT	CASSQDPGRDSPLHF
TRBV29-1	TRBJ2-7	TRBD1	NA	TGCAGCGTTGAGCCAGGGGGCGCTGAGCAGTACTTC	CSVEPGGAEQYF
TRBV28	TRBJ2-1	TRBD2	NA	TGTGCCAGCAGCTCCCACAGACTAGCGGGAGGGAATGAGCAGTTCTTC	CASSSHRLAGGNEQFF
TRBV10-2	TRBJ2-5	NA	NA	TGCGCCACCCAGGAGGGGGGAGAGACCCAGTACTTC	CATQEGGETQYF
TRBV2	TRBJ1-6	NA	NA	TGTGCCAGTCACGGCAGGTTATACTCACCCCTCCACTTT	CASHGRLYSPLHF
TRBV20-1	TRBJ2-5	TRBD1	NA	TGCAGTGCTAGCTGGGGGACAGGGTGGCAAGAGACCCAGTACTTC	CSASWGTGWQETQYF
TRBV6-5	TRBJ1-1	TRBD1	NA	TGTGCCAGCAGTTCCCCTCGACAGGGGAACACTGAAGCTTTCTTT	CASSSPRQGNTEAFF
TRBV19	TRBJ2-7	TRBD2	few	TGTGCCAGTAGTATAGATGGCGGGGGGCCCGAGCAGTACTTC	CASSIDGGGPEQYF
TRBV3-1	TRBJ2-7	TRBD2	NA	TGTGCCAGCAGCCAAGTGCCAGCGGGAGGCTCCTACGAGCAGTACTTC	CASSQVPAGGSYEQYF
TRBV25-1	TRBJ2-7	NA	NA	TGTGCCAGCACACAGGGCGGAGACGAGCAGTACTTC	CASTQGGDEQYF
TRBV30	TRBJ2-1	NA	NA	TGTGCCTGGAGTGCGGGTCGAGGTAACAATGAGCAGTTCTTC	CAWSAGRGNNEQFF
TRBV30	TRBJ2-1	NA	NA	TGTGCCTGGAGCGTCCGAGGGAACTGGGATGAGCAGTTCTTC	CAWSVRGNWDEQFF
TRBV6-6	TRBJ2-1	NA	NA	TGTGCCAGCACCTATGCATATGGAAATGAGCAGTTCTTC	CASTYAYGNEQFF
TRBV28	TRBJ1-2	NA	NA	TGTGCCAGCAGTTTAGCCGGGGAGGCTTGGTATGGCTACACCTTC	CASSLAGEAWYGYTF
TRBV14	TRBJ1-5	NA	NA	TGTGCCAGCAGCCTCTCCGGGCTCAACGAAGGCAATCAGCCCCAGCATTTT	CASSLSGLNEGNQPQHF
TRBV27	TRBJ2-1	TRBD2	NA	TGTGCCAGCAGTCCACAGACTAGCGGGATAGGCAATGAGCAGTTCTTC	CASSPQTSGIGNEQFF
TRBV5-1	TRBJ2-5	TRBD1	NA	TGCGCCAGCAGCTTGTTCCGGGACAGAGTACAAGAGACCCAGTACTTC	CASSLFRDRVQETQYF
TRBV3-1	TRBJ2-1	NA	NA	TGTGCCAGCAGCCAAGGGGGAGCGGCCGATGAGCAGTTCTTC	CASSQGGAADEQFF
TRBV7-3	TRBJ1-6	TRBD1	NA	TGTGCCAGCAGCGGGACGGCCAGGGGGGGTTCACCCCTCCACTTT	CASSGTARGGSPLHF
TRBV9	TRBJ2-2	NA	NA	TGTGCCAGCACCCCGGGCGGAGTCGGGGAGCTGTTTTTT	CASTPGGVGELFF
TRBV5-5	TRBJ2-5	NA	NA	TGTGCCAGCAGCTTGAGGCTCACCCTCCAAGAGACCCAGTACTTC	CASSLRLTLQETQYF
TRBV28	TRBJ1-5	NA	once	TGTGCCAGCAGTTACATAGGAGGGGCGGAACAGCCCCAGCATTTT	CASSYIGGAEQPQHF
TRBV2	TRBJ1-1	NA	NA	TGTGCCAGCAGTGAAGGTCACGGTCAAGCTTTCTTT	CASSEGHGQAFF
TRBV9	TRBJ1-5	NA	few	TGTGCCAGCGGCGATCAGCCCCAGCATTTT	CASGDQPQHF
TRBV14	TRBJ2-5	NA	NA	TGTGCCAGCAGTCCCACGACCGCAGGGAACCAGTACTTC	CASSPTTAGNQYF
TRBV3-1	TRBJ2-7	NA	NA	TGTGCCAGCAGCCTCACAGGCGTCGGAGGGTACGAGCAGTACTTC	CASSLTGVGGYEQYF
TRBV29-1	TRBJ1-1	NA	NA	TGCAGCGTTCAGGGCGGTCCCGAACAGGGCACTGAAGCTTTCTTT	CSVQGGPEQGTEAFF
TRBV2	TRBJ2-1	NA	NA	TGTGCCAGCACGAGCCGACGGGGACAGTTCTTC	CASTSRRGQFF
TRBV5-6	TRBJ2-7	NA	NA	TGTGCCAGCAGCTTACAGGCTCTAACCTACGAGCAGTACTTC	CASSLQALTYEQYF
TRBV27	TRBJ2-7	TRBD2	NA	TGTGCCAGCCGCCTACCGGGACTAGCGGGCGAGCAGTACTTC	CASRLPGLAGEQYF
TRBV28	TRBJ1-3	NA	NA	TGTGCCAGCAGTTTAGGTTTCTCTGGAAACACCATATATTTT	CASSLGFSGNTIYF
TRBV30	TRBJ2-3	TRBD1	NA	TGTGCCTGGAGCGGTTACAGGGGGCCGCCTTACACAGATACGCAGTATTTT	CAWSGYRGPPYTDTQYF
TRBV23-1	TRBJ2-3	TRBD2	NA	TGCGCCAGCAGACGACCGGGACTAGCGGGAGGTACGCAGTATTTT	CASRRPGLAGGTQYF
TRBV5-8	TRBJ1-5	NA	NA	TGTGCCAGCAGCTTGGGTGTGGGGTATAGCAATCAGCCCCAGCATTTT	CASSLGVGYSNQPQHF
TRBV5-5	TRBJ2-7	NA	few	TGTGCCAGCAGCTTGGCTTGGGCCTTGGAGCAGTACTTC	CASSLAWALEQYF
TRBV9	TRBJ2-3	TRBD2	NA	TGTGCCAGCAGCGTGAGCGGGAGAGGGGCAGATACGCAGTATTTT	CASSVSGRGADTQYF
TRBV7-9	TRBJ2-3	TRBD2	NA	TGTGCCAGCAGCTCAGAGCGGGAGAGGCCAGATACGCAGTATTTT	CASSSERERPDTQYF
TRBV7-9	TRBJ2-3	NA	NA	TGTGCCAGCAGCTTACCGGGAACGGGGACAGATACGCAGTATTTT	CASSLPGTGTDTQYF
TRBV6-1	TRBJ1-4	NA	NA	TGTGCCAGCAGTGAAGTCGTAGCGGTCTCAACTAATGAAAAACTGTTTTTT	CASSEVVAVSTNEKLFF
TRBV28	TRBJ2-7	NA	NA	TGTGCCAGCAGTCGCACTCAGGGGAATGACGAGCAGTACTTC	CASSRTQGNDEQYF
TRBV7-9	TRBJ2-7	TRBD1	NA	TGTGCCAGCAGCCACAGGGGAGTCGGAGGCGAGCAGTACTTC	CASSHRGVGGEQYF
TRBV25-1	TRBJ2-2	NA	once	TGTGCCAGCAGTGAATATATAGGGGCCGGGGAGCTGTTTTTT	CASSEYIGAGELFF